These 27 T cell receptor beta chains share one sample of origin, sequenced in a study of cytomegalovirus exposure and HLA in healthy donors. The PCR employed 60 Vbeta primers together with 13 Jbeta primers. Sequenced by immunoSEQ multiplex PCR; TCRdb stores in-frame clones only, minus some. The table lists under 110,000 clones, around 79% of them singletons. Sequencing used PBMCs. Receptors originate from a man in his sixties in good health and CMV-seronegative.

The rearrangement links TRBV19 to TRBJ2-1, with 7 positions matching TRBD2. The trim removed 7 bases at V and 9 bases at J, leaving 6 bases unmatched. Germline V CDR1 and CDR2: LNHDA, SQIVND (reference sequence). CDR3 size: 12 residues. CDR3 residues: CASTSGGGEQFF. CDR3 DNA sequence: TGTGCCAGTACCTCGGGGGGTGGTGAGCAGTTCTTC.

V usage is TRBV9 and J usage is TRBJ2-1; TRBD1 aligns across 7 bases. The CDR3 length is 14 residues. CDR1 SGDLS and CDR2 YYNGEE come from the germline V gene. V trimming: 3 bases; J trimming: 7 bases; junction bases outside the gene matches: 7. CDR3 DNA sequence: TGTGCCAGCAGCGGAACAGGGGTACAGAATGAGCAGTTCTTC. It codes for CASSGTGVQNEQFF.

The chain has TRBV7-2 and TRBJ2-2; the match to TRBD2 covers 10 bases. Per the germline V gene, CDR1 is SGHTA and CDR2 is FQGNSA. J was trimmed by 2 bases and V by 7 bases; bases with no gene match: 10. CDR3 length: 17 amino acids. The CDR3, as DNA: TGTGCCAGCACCTCCAGGGCTAGCGGGGGTAACACCGGGGAGCTGTTTTTT. Its protein is CASTSRASGGNTGELFF.

J is TRBJ2-5 and V is TRBV4-2; 15 bases are shared with TRBD2. Germline V gene data show CDR1 as LGHNA and CDR2 as YNFKEQ. CDR3 length equals 17 residues. Germline trimming cut 1 base from V and 2 bases from J; bases unmatched to any gene: 2. The CDR3 DNA sequence: TGTGCCAGCAGCCAAGGGACTAGCGGGGGGGTACAAGAGACCCAGTACTTC. This gives the protein CASSQGTSGGVQETQYF.

V usage is TRBV28 and J usage is TRBJ2-4, with D possibly TRBD2 on 6 matching bases. CDR3 length equals 14 residues. The germline CDR1 and CDR2 sequences are MDHEN and SYDVKM. V lost 6 bases to trimming and J lost 1 base, with 10 bases between them. CDR3 loop: CASSRLGAKNIQYF. CDR3 coding DNA: TGTGCCAGCAGCCGACTAGGGGCCAAAAACATTCAGTACTTC.

The V call is TRBV27, the J call TRBJ2-2; 8 bases map to TRBD1. The germline V gene encodes CDR1 MNHEY and CDR2 SMNVEV (reference sequence). Trimming cost V 5 bases and J 4 bases; bases outside gene matches: 9. This CDR3 is 16 amino acids long. CDR3 coding DNA: TGTGCCAGCAGTCCCGGTGGCAGGGGGCGCACCGGGGAGCTGTTTTTT. Translation: CASSPGGRGRTGELFF.

This clone was seen just once. The V and J genes are TRBV2 and TRBJ2-3, with 9 bases that match TRBD1. CDR3 length equals 15 residues. CDR1 SNHLY and CDR2 FYNNEI come from the germline V gene. V was clipped by 6 bases and J by 3 bases; unmatched bases: 7. The CDR3 DNA is TGTGCCAGCAGCGACTTGACAGGGGGTACAGATACGCAGTATTTT. Amino acids: CASSDLTGGTDTQYF.

The chain has TRBV7-9 and TRBJ1-2; perhaps TRBD1 as D (6 bases). Trimming took 4 bases from V and 12 from J, leaving 18 bases between them. The CDR3 spans 13 residues. Germline-derived CDR1 and CDR2 are SEHNR and FQNEAQ (reference sequence). As DNA, the CDR3 is TGTGCCAGCAGCTCAGGGGATGGTGGTTCGCACACCTTC. This translates into CASSSGDGGSHTF.

V usage is TRBV2 and J usage is TRBJ2-7, with D perhaps matching TRBD2 (5 bases). Germline-derived CDR1 and CDR2 are SNHLY and FYNNEI. V lost 6 bases and J lost 7, with 16 bases in between. The CDR3 has 13 residues. CDR3 nucleotides: TGTGCCAGCAGGGCTGACCTCGGCGGGGAGCAGTACGTC. This gives the protein CASRADLGGEQYV.

The chain links TRBV7-6 to TRBJ2-5, with a possible D match to TRBD2 (6 bases). The J call may be wrong; the DNA end is better matched by TRBJ2-7. The V gene's germline CDR1 is SGHVS and CDR2 FNYEAQ. This CDR3 is built from 15 residues. The CDR3 is CASSGPYGSSYEQYF. The DNA for the CDR3 is TGTGCCAGCAGCGGACCTTACGGGAGCTCCTACGAGCAGTACTTC.

The chain couples TRBV28 to TRBJ1-5; no definite D call. Germline CDR1 is MDHEN and CDR2 is SYDVKM. Trimming took off 3 bases at V and 5 bases at J, with 11 bases between the two ends. The CDR3 extends over 14 amino acids. CDR3 region: CASSFPRLDQPQHF. As DNA, the CDR3 is TGTGCCAGCAGTTTCCCCAGGCTCGATCAGCCCCAGCATTTT.

The chain employs TRBV5-1 and TRBJ2-1, with TRBD2 identical over 10 bases. This CDR3 region has 15 residues. CDR1 and CDR2 (germline): SGHRS, YFSETQ. V lost 2 bases, J lost 3 bases, and 2 bases stayed unmatched. This CDR3 is CASSFSSGGYNEQFF. Written as DNA, the CDR3 is TGCGCCAGCAGCTTTTCTAGCGGGGGCTACAATGAGCAGTTCTTC.

This chain joins TRBV28 and TRBJ2-4; weak D call: TRBD2 (5 bases). Germline assignment: CDR1 MDHEN and CDR2 SYDVKM. Deletions cut 7 bases from V and 0 bases from J, with 19 bases between. The CDR3 is 17 residues long. CDR3 region: CASTPAAGLAAKNIQYF. The CDR3 DNA reads TGTGCCAGCACCCCGGCGGCGGGTCTTGCAGCCAAAAACATTCAGTACTTC.

This clone was picked up one time. This rearrangement joins TRBV19 to TRBJ1-2, with D possibly TRBD1 on 5 matching bases. Trimming removed 6 bases from V and 3 bases from J, with 14 bases in between. CDR3 length: 14 amino acids. In germline, CDR1 is LNHDA, CDR2 SQIVND (reference sequence). The chain's CDR3 is CASRRRGGDYGYTF. CDR3 bases: TGTGCCAGTAGGCGGAGAGGAGGGGACTATGGCTACACCTTC.

This clone was counted between two and nine times. The gene calls are TRBV7-6 and TRBJ1-6; unclear D gene. The CDR3 has 15 residues. The germline V and J ends were trimmed by 2 bases and 0 bases, with 5 bases remaining between them. The germline CDR1 and CDR2 sequences are SGHVS and FNYEAQ. CDR3 region: CASSLKSSYNSPLHF. For the CDR3, the DNA is TGTGCCAGCAGCTTAAAGAGCTCCTATAATTCACCCCTCCACTTT.

The chain is built from TRBV6-6 and TRBJ1-4, with 9 bases matching TRBD1. CDR1 and CDR2 from the germline V gene are MNHNY and SVGAGI (reference sequence). The CDR3 length is 15 residues. J was trimmed by 8 bases and V by 0 bases; bases with no gene match: 4. CDR3 protein: CASSYSDRGGEKLFF. Here the CDR3 DNA reads TGTGCCAGCAGTTACTCGGACAGGGGTGGAGAAAAACTGTTTTTT.

The rearrangement uses TRBV7-2 and TRBJ2-5; possible D gene TRBD2, 6 bases. The V end lost 6 bases, the J end lost 0 bases, and 8 bases lay between the germline ends. This CDR3 contains 13 residues. The V gene's germline CDR1 is SGHTA and CDR2 FQGNSA. The CDR3 nucleotides are TGTGCCAGCAGGGAGGGGAACCAAGAGACCCAGTACTTC. Protein sequence: CASREGNQETQYF.

V and J are TRBV7-9 and TRBJ1-2; D unresolved. V shed 10 bases and J shed 5 bases, with 17 bases lying between them. The CDR3 contains 13 residues. Germline values: CDR1 SEHNR, CDR2 FQNEAQ (reference sequence). CDR3 nucleotide sequence: TGTGCCACCCGCCCCGCAGATAAGTATGGCTACACCTTC. Translation: CATRPADKYGYTF.

This chain joins TRBV7-3 and TRBJ1-2, with 9 bases aligning to TRBD1. Germline-derived CDR1 and CDR2 are SGHTA and FQGTGA. V lost 3 bases, J lost 8 bases, and 4 bases stayed unmatched. The CDR3 sequence is 13 residues long. CDR3 sequence (DNA): TGTGCCAGCAGCTTCACAGGGGGCAGGGGCTACACCTTC. The encoded protein is CASSFTGGRGYTF.

The V gene is TRBV28, the J gene TRBJ2-1, with D possibly matching TRBD2 (6 bases). CDR1 is MDHEN and CDR2 is SYDVKM in the germline V gene. There are 14 residues in the CDR3. V lost 6 bases to trimming and J lost 5 bases, with 14 bases between them. This chain's CDR3 is CASRSGTANNEQFF. The CDR3, as DNA: TGTGCCAGCAGGTCCGGGACTGCGAACAATGAGCAGTTCTTC. Complete variable domain (other parts from reference TRBV28 and TRBJ2-1): DVKVTQSSRYLVKRTGEKVFLECVQDMDHENMFWYRQDPGLGLRLIYFSYDVKMKEKGDIPEGYSVSREKKERFSLILESASTNQTSMYLCASRSGTANNEQFFGPGTRLTVL.

The genes are TRBV29-1 and TRBJ1-1, with 8 bases aligning to TRBD1. CDR3 length equals 13 residues. Per germline, CDR1 SQVTM and CDR2 ANQGSEA. V lost 7 bases and J lost 1; bases outside the gene matches: 5. For the CDR3, the DNA is TGCAGCGCAAGGGGACAGGAGAACACTGAAGCTTTCTTT. Protein product: CSARGQENTEAFF.

In its sample, this clone was seen a few times. The chain recombines TRBV7-2 with TRBJ2-1; 8 positions agree with TRBD1. The CDR3 contains 17 residues. Germline V gives CDR1 SGHTA, CDR2 FQGNSA. The J segment lost 1 base and the V segment lost 2 bases, leaving 7 bases of the junction unmatched. The CDR3 coding sequence is TGTGCCAGCAGCTTAAGGACAGGGCCAGGTTCCTACAATGAGCAGTTCTTC. This codes for CASSLRTGPGSYNEQFF.

The chain recombines TRBV5-1 with TRBJ1-1; no firm D call. The CDR3 sequence is 14 residues long. Germline V lookup: CDR1 SGHRS, CDR2 YFSETQ. Trimming took off 2 bases at V and 2 bases at J, with 10 bases between the two ends. CDR3 nucleotide sequence: TGCGCCAGCAGCTTCTCCGGGTTCAACACTGAAGCTTTCTTT. Residues: CASSFSGFNTEAFF.

The gene calls are TRBV10-3 and TRBJ2-7, with a possible D match to TRBD1 (6 bases). This CDR3 has 13 residues. Trimming shortened V by 5 bases and J by 3 bases, and 11 bases separated the two germline ends. Germline V gene lookup returns CDR1 ENHRY and CDR2 SYGVKD. CDR3 protein: CAISRTENYEQYF. The CDR3 DNA reads as TGTGCCATCAGTAGGACAGAGAACTACGAGCAGTACTTC.

The chain couples TRBV19 to TRBJ1-6; possibly TRBD1 for D (5 bases). CDR1 is LNHDA and CDR2 is SQIVND in the germline V gene (reference sequence). V was clipped by 7 bases and J by 8 bases, with 12 bases between them. The length of the CDR3 is 13 residues. This CDR3 reads CASNGPGDSPLHF. Written as DNA, the CDR3 is TGTGCCAGTAACGGTCCGGGGGATTCACCCCTCCACTTT.

This chain links TRBV5-1 with TRBJ1-5, with TRBD1 matching 8 bases. There are 16 residues in the CDR3. V was pared by 4 bases and J by 1 base, with 7 bases of the junction left unmatched. CDR1 and CDR2 from the germline V gene are SGHRS and YFSETQ. This CDR3 reads CASSAGTGESNQPQHF. The CDR3 DNA sequence: TGCGCCAGCAGCGCTGGGACAGGAGAAAGCAATCAGCCCCAGCATTTT.

The chain couples TRBV7-9 to TRBJ2-7; TRBD1 matches at 7 bases. With V trimmed by 7 bases and J by 0 bases, 12 bases remained unmatched. The CDR3 sequence is 16 residues long. Per germline, CDR1 SEHNR and CDR2 FQNEAQ (reference sequence). CDR3 amino acids: CASNGKGAATSYEQYF. CDR3 DNA: TGTGCCAGCAACGGAAAGGGGGCTGCTACCTCCTACGAGCAGTACTTC.